In this sample, the clone carrying this TCR beta chain turned up a few times. These data originate in a study of T cells in Graves' hyperthyroidism and ophthalmopathy. V shed 6 bases, J shed 3 bases, and the junction held 17 bases outside the gene matches. The CDR3 has 17 amino acids. Per the germline V gene, CDR1 is DFQATT and CDR2 is SNEGSKA (reference sequence). Uncontrolled infection, other autoimmune disease, pregnancy and lactation each barred patients from inclusion. From RNA transcripts, TCR beta CDR3 regions were amplified. In the first-round RT-PCR of the TCR CDR3, the HTBI primer set was used. One entry per CDR3 protein results from TCRdb running MiXCR on the multiplex PCR reads. Here the sample spans approximately 330,000 distinct CDR3 sequences, roughly 13% being singletons.

This TCR came from a woman aged 40 to 50 with Graves' ophthalmopathy. The sequencing input was blood. The chain employs TRBV20-1 and TRBJ1-5, with 7 nucleotides matching TRBD1. The CDR3: CSANPQGTRTDNQPQHF. CDR3 in DNA: TGCAGTGCCAACCCACAGGGGACCCGAACTGACAATCAGCCCCAGCATTTT.